This TCR beta chain emerged from a study of T cell responses to AZD1222 COVID-19 vaccine. Trimming left V 7 bases short and J 7 bases short, with 13 bases between. Germline CDR1 LNHDA, CDR2 SQIVND (reference sequence). This CDR3 is 12 amino acids long. TCRdb's table, derived via immunoSEQ multiplex PCR, lists solely in-frame clones and lacks some. In the table there are about 150,000 clones, 90% of which are singletons. Sequenced here: peripheral blood, sampled on day 0 of AZD1222 vaccination. The genes are TRBV19 and TRBJ1-1; perhaps TRBD1 as D (6 bases). The TCR sequence derives from an adult in good health. CDR3 amino acids: CASKVGHVEAFF. CDR3 DNA: TGTGCCAGTAAAGTGGGACATGTTGAAGCTTTCTTT.